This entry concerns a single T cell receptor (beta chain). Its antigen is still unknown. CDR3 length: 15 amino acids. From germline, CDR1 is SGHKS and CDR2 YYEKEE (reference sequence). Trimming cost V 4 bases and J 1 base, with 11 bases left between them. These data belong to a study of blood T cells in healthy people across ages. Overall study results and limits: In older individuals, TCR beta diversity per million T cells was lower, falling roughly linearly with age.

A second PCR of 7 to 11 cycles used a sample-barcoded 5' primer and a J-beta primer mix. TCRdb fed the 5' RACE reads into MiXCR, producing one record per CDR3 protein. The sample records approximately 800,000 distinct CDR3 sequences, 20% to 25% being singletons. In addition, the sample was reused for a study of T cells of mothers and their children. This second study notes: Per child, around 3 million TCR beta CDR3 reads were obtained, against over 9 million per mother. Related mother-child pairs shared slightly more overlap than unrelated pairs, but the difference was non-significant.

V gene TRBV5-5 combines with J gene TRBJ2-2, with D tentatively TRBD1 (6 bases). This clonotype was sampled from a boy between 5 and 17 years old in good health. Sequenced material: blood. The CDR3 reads CASSNPGQNTGELFF. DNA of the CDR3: TGTGCCAGCAGCAATCCGGGACAGAACACCGGGGAGCTGTTTTTT.